A single sample gave rise to the 21 T cell receptor beta chains below, sequenced in a study of beta chain features in type 1 diabetes. Every bit of the isolated RNA underwent reverse transcription, so sequencing read expressed TCRB transcripts. Sequenced by immunoSEQ multiplex PCR; TCRdb stores in-frame clones only, minus some. The data show about 900,000 clones, about a sixth seen once. Sequencing was carried out using naive CD4+ T cells from blood. The origin of the receptors is a woman aged 18-35 years in good health.

V usage is TRBV10-3 and J usage is TRBJ2-7; D remains unclear. Per germline, CDR1 ENHRY and CDR2 SYGVKD. The CDR3 sequence is 15 residues long. V was shortened by 2 bases and J by 6 bases, with 17 bases between the two germline ends. This CDR3 reads CAISEPRIQGSEQYF. The CDR3 DNA reads TGTGCCATCAGTGAGCCTCGGATCCAAGGGTCCGAGCAGTACTTC.

This clone was seen a handful of times. The chain joins TRBV5-1 to TRBJ2-3, with D unclear. CDR3 length equals 16 residues. Trimming cost V 0 bases and J 0 bases, with 11 bases left between them. From germline, CDR1 is SGHRS and CDR2 YFSETQ. CDR3 bases: TGCGCCAGCAGCTTGGCTAATCTAGTTAGCACAGATACGCAGTATTTT. Translated: CASSLANLVSTDTQYF.

The V and J genes are TRBV28 and TRBJ1-5; D is uncertain. Deletions cut 5 bases from V and 0 bases from J, with 11 bases between. CDR1 is MDHEN, CDR2 SYDVKM, per germline. The CDR3 is 15 amino acids. CDR3 amino acids: CASSTQQASNQPQHF. The CDR3 nucleotides read TGTGCCAGCAGTACCCAGCAGGCTAGCAATCAGCCCCAGCATTTT. Full variable domain (remainder filled in from reference TRBV28 and TRBJ1-5): DVKVTQSSRYLVKRTGEKVFLECVQDMDHENMFWYRQDPGLGLRLIYFSYDVKMKEKGDIPEGYSVSREKKERFSLILESASTNQTSMYLCASSTQQASNQPQHFGDGTRLSIL.

This clone has just a few counts. The J gene is TRBJ2-5, the V gene TRBV5-1; D gene uncertain. CDR3 size: 13 residues. CDR1 and CDR2 (germline): SGHRS, YFSETQ. Trimming removed 1 base at V and 2 bases at J, with 6 bases between. The CDR3 protein is CASSLKGQETQYF. CDR3 in DNA: TGCGCCAGCAGCTTGAAAGGACAAGAGACCCAGTACTTC.

The V and J genes are TRBV28 and TRBJ2-7, with D tentatively TRBD2 (6 bases). V shed 8 bases and J shed 2 bases, with 13 bases lying between them. Per germline, CDR1 MDHEN and CDR2 SYDVKM. This CDR3 has 13 amino acids. CDR3 in amino acids: CASRDSETYEQYF. For the CDR3, the DNA is TGTGCCAGCCGGGACTCGGAAACCTACGAGCAGTACTTC.

The table lists this clone with a few counts. The genes are TRBV18 and TRBJ2-2; D unresolved. The germline CDR1 and CDR2 sequences are KGHSH and LQKENI. Trimming took 4 bases from V and 3 from J, leaving 9 bases between them. The CDR3 spans 14 residues. The CDR3 loop reads CASSQTPYTGELFF. As DNA, the CDR3 is TGTGCCAGCTCACAGACCCCTTACACCGGGGAGCTGTTTTTT.

A few counts support this clone. The rearrangement joins TRBV9 to TRBJ2-6; 7 bases align to TRBD1. CDR1 is SGDLS and CDR2 is YYNGEE in the germline V gene. The junction had 5 bases not matched to a gene; V was cut back by 5 bases and J by 0 bases. CDR3 length: 16 residues. CDR3 nucleotides: TGTGCCAGCAGAGGGGGCGGCAGCTCTGGGGCCAACGTCCTGACTTTC. It is translated as CASRGGGSSGANVLTF.

The rearrangement joins TRBV28 to TRBJ2-1, with TRBD2 matching over 14 bases. CDR3 size: 21 residues. J lost 4 bases, V lost 0 bases, and 14 bases had no gene match. Germline CDR1 is MDHEN and CDR2 is SYDVKM. The CDR3 here is CASSLWKPGLAGAGLYNEQFF. The CDR3 DNA reads as TGTGCCAGCAGTTTATGGAAACCGGGACTAGCGGGAGCCGGCCTGTACAATGAGCAGTTCTTC.

The chain couples TRBV19 to TRBJ2-2, with 9 bases lining up with TRBD2. V dropped 5 bases and J dropped 7; count of bases not matched to a gene: 17. Germline-derived CDR1 and CDR2 are LNHDA and SQIVND (reference sequence). The CDR3 has 18 residues. This CDR3 reads CASSRPRASGKRSGELFF. The CDR3 DNA is TGTGCCAGTAGTCGACCTAGGGCTAGCGGGAAACGGAGCGGGGAGCTGTTTTTT. The full variable domain, rest sourced from reference TRBV19 and TRBJ2-2, is DGGITQSPKYLFRKEGQNVTLSCEQNLNHDAMYWYRQDPGQGLRLIYYSQIVNDFQKGDIAEGYSVSREKKESFPLTVTSAQKNPTAFYLCASSRPRASGKRSGELFFGEGSRLTVL.

This clone turned up a few times. The chain couples TRBV7-9 to TRBJ2-5, with 9 bases fitting TRBD1. The CDR3 sequence is 15 residues long. After removal of 5 bases from V and 5 bases from J, the junction contained 9 bases not matched to a gene. Per germline, CDR1 SEHNR and CDR2 FQNEAQ (reference sequence). The CDR3 sequence: CASSVHRGRGETQYF. CDR3 nucleotides: TGTGCCAGCAGCGTACACAGGGGGCGAGGGGAGACCCAGTACTTC.

V usage is TRBV19 and J usage is TRBJ1-5; possibly TRBD1 for D (5 bases). V gave up 1 base and J gave up 5 bases, with 12 bases separating them. The CDR3 extends over 15 amino acids. The germline V gene has CDR1 LNHDA and CDR2 SQIVND (reference sequence). The CDR3 sequence is CASSIVALRDQPQHF. The CDR3 DNA reads as TGTGCCAGTAGTATAGTGGCGCTCAGGGATCAGCCCCAGCATTTT.

This sequence joins TRBV7-3 and TRBJ2-2, with 7 positions matching TRBD1. V trimming: 5 bases; J trimming: 6 bases; junction bases outside the gene matches: 3. The CDR3 covers 13 residues. Germline values: CDR1 SGHTA, CDR2 FQGTGA. This chain's CDR3 is CASSPRGPGELFF. The CDR3 DNA follows: TGTGCCAGCAGCCCTAGGGGGCCCGGGGAGCTGTTTTTT.

This clone was found a few times. The rearrangement uses TRBV7-3 and TRBJ2-1; 7 nucleotides align to TRBD2. J lost 2 bases, V lost 5 bases, and 6 bases had no gene match. The CDR3 has 15 amino acids. Germline CDR1 SGHTA, CDR2 FQGTGA. Written as DNA, the CDR3 is TGTGCCAGCAGCAACCTAGCGGCAACCTACAATGAGCAGTTCTTC. It yields the protein CASSNLAATYNEQFF.

In its sample, this clone was seen a few times. Other DNA sequences in this sample translate to the same CDR3. V gene TRBV6-6 combines with J gene TRBJ2-4; no clear D. V lost 5 bases, J lost 0 bases, and 11 bases lay in between. This CDR3 comprises 15 residues. The germline CDR1 and CDR2 sequences are MNHNY and SVGAGI (reference sequence). CDR3: CASSSPGLAKNIQYF. The CDR3 bases are TGTGCCAGCAGTAGCCCCGGTCTAGCCAAAAACATTCAGTACTTC.

The chain has TRBV7-2 and TRBJ2-1; 9 nucleotides agree with TRBD2. Germline CDR1 reads SGHTA; CDR2 reads FQGNSA. The CDR3 has 15 residues. V lost 4 bases, J lost 7 bases, and 8 bases stayed unmatched. As DNA, the CDR3 is TGTGCCAGCAGCTCCTCAGGGACTAGCCTTAATGAGCAGTTCTTC. It specifies CASSSSGTSLNEQFF.

This clone was picked up a small number of times. The rearrangement uses TRBV6-5 and TRBJ2-1; D is tentatively TRBD1 or TRBD2 (6 bases each). Trimming shortened V by 2 bases and J by 10 bases, and 12 bases separated the two germline ends. Germline assignment: CDR1 MNHEY and CDR2 SVGAGI. The CDR3 runs 13 residues. CDR3 amino acids: CASSYARGQEQFF. In nucleotides, the CDR3 is TGTGCCAGCAGTTACGCCCGGGGGCAGGAGCAGTTCTTC.

J is TRBJ2-2 and V is TRBV10-3; D unresolved. The CDR3 loop spans 14 amino acids. Trimming left V 0 bases short and J 4 bases short, with 6 bases between. Germline loops: CDR1 ENHRY, CDR2 SYGVKD. CDR3 loop: CAISESRSTGELFF. The DNA for the CDR3 is TGTGCCATCAGTGAGTCTCGCTCCACCGGGGAGCTGTTTTTT.

This clone has just a few counts. DNA for the CDR3: TGTGCCAGCAGCTTAGATTGGCGGGGTAACTATGGCTACACCTTC. The encoded protein is CASSLDWRGNYGYTF. The chain uses TRBV7-2 and TRBJ1-2, with D hard to call. The V gene lost 1 base and the J gene lost 1 base, with 10 bases spanning the gap. Looked up from germline, CDR1 is SGHTA and CDR2 is FQGNSA. This CDR3 is built from 15 residues.

The CDR3 sequence is CASSYSSGRTYEQYF. CDR3 sequence (DNA): TGTGCCAGCAGTTATTCTAGCGGGAGGACCTACGAGCAGTACTTC. This rearrangement joins TRBV2 to TRBJ2-7; TRBD2 matches at 11 bases. The CDR3 loop spans 15 amino acids. Germline assignment: CDR1 SNHLY and CDR2 FYNNEI. The junction had 5 bases not matched to a gene; V was cut back by 5 bases and J by 2 bases.

In DNA, the CDR3 is TGTGCCAGCAGTTTGCTGGGTCTCGGGGGCGCAAATCAGCCCCAGCATTTT. Its protein product is CASSLLGLGGANQPQHF. The chain has TRBV5-6 and TRBJ1-5; the D gene is possibly TRBD1 (6 bases). CDR3 length: 17 residues. The germline V gene encodes CDR1 SGHDT and CDR2 YYEEEE. The V end was cut by 5 bases, the J end by 4 bases, with 22 bases between.

This clone was seen only a few times. The chain links TRBV2 to TRBJ1-5; D gene uncertain. Germline CDR1 reads SNHLY; CDR2 reads FYNNEI. The CDR3 runs 13 residues. Deletions cut 9 bases from V and 7 bases from J, with 16 bases between. The CDR3 is CASSYPQRQPQHF. CDR3 DNA: TGTGCCAGTTCGTATCCCCAGAGACAGCCCCAGCATTTT.